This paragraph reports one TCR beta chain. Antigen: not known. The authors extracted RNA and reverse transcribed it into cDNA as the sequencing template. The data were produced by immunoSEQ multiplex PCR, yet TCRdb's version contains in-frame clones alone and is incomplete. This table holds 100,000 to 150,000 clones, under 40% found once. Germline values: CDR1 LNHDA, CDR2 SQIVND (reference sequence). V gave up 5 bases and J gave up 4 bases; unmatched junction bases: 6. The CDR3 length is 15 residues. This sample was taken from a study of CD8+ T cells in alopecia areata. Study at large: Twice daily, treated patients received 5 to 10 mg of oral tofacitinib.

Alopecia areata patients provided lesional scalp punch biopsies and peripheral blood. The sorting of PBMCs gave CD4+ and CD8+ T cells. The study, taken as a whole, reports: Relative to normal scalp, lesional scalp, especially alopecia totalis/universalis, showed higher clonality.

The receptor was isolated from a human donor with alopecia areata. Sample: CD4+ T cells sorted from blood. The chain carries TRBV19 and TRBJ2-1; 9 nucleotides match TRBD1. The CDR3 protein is CASSPDRGAYNEQFF. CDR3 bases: TGTGCCAGTAGTCCGGACAGGGGTGCGTACAATGAGCAGTTCTTC.